Listed below are T cell receptor beta chains from one sample, sequenced in a study of immune cell composition in non-small cell lung cancer. Here immunoSEQ multiplex PCR was the method, and the copy in TCRdb shows in-frame clones only, minus some. Of some 1,800 clones in the sample, about four fifths were seen once. Sequences were obtained from non-adjacent lung tissue. The receptors were gathered from a human donor with non-small cell lung cancer. The CDR3 runs from the conserved cysteine through the conserved F or W. A D gene is named only where the DNA matches it firmly. Clone size is shown for a subset of rows, as once, few, many or a class of expanded clone.

TRBJ1-2 TRBV20-1 TRBD1 - TGCAGTACCCCAGGGGGCTATGGCTACACCTTC CSTPGGYGYTF
TRBJ2-1 TRBV6-6 - - TGTGCCAGTCGTTCCTACAATGAGCAGTTCTTC CASRSYNEQFF
TRBJ2-3 TRBV6-5 TRBD1 once TGTGCCAGCAGGACCGGGACAGAAGATACGCAGTATTTT CASRTGTEDTQYF
TRBJ2-4 TRBV2 TRBD1 once TGTGCCAGCAGCGGCCAAGGGACAGGGGTAAGGTACGGGGACATTCAGTACTTC CASSGQGTGVRYGDIQYF
TRBJ2-1 TRBV5-4 TRBD2 few TGTGCCAGCAGCTGGCCGGGACTAGCGCACGATGAGCAGTTCTTC CASSWPGLAHDEQFF
TRBJ2-3 TRBV5-1 TRBD2 - TGCGCCAGCAGCTTGGCCAGCGGGGGGACCACAGATACGCAGTATTTT CASSLASGGTTDTQYF
TRBJ1-3 TRBV7-6 - once TGTGCCAGCAGCTTAGCTCTAGCCCCCTCTGGAAACACCATATATTTT CASSLALAPSGNTIYF
TRBJ1-6 TRBV7-9 - - TGTGCCAGCAGCTTAGAATTATATAATTCACCCCTCCACTTT CASSLELYNSPLHF
TRBJ2-1 TRBV18 TRBD2 - TGTGCCAGCTCATGGACTAGCGGGGGGAACTACAATGAGCAGTTCTTC CASSWTSGGNYNEQFF
TRBJ1-5 TRBV7-1 - - TGTGCCAGCAGCTTAGAATATCAGCCCCAGCATTTT CASSLEYQPQHF
TRBJ2-7 TRBV4-2 - - TGTGCCAGCAGCCAAGAATGGACTGTCTCCTACGAGCAGTACTTC CASSQEWTVSYEQYF
TRBJ2-1 TRBV9 - - TGTGCCAGCAGCGTAGGTGTGACAACCCACTACAATGAGCAGTTCTTC CASSVGVTTHYNEQFF
TRBJ1-2 TRBV2 TRBD1 - TGTGCCAGCAGTCCTCTCGGGACAGAAAACTATGGCTACACCTTC CASSPLGTENYGYTF
TRBJ1-2 TRBV6-1 - few TGTGCCAGCAGTCTCGGGGGACTTAACTATGGCTACACCTTC CASSLGGLNYGYTF
TRBJ2-1 TRBV18 TRBD2 - TGTGCCAGCTCACCCGGGACTAGCGGCCACAATGAGCAGTTCTTC CASSPGTSGHNEQFF
TRBJ2-7 TRBV5-1 - - TGCGCCAGCAGCTTGGTCCTCACCGCGACAGGTGAGCAGTACTTC CASSLVLTATGEQYF
TRBJ1-1 TRBV11-2 - - TGTGCCAGCAGCTTGGAGGGGAACACTGAAGCTTTCTTT CASSLEGNTEAFF
TRBJ1-3 TRBV4-1 - few TGCGCCAGCAGCCAAGATAGGTCGGACACCGAAAGACGAAACACCATATATTTT CASSQDRSDTERRNTIYF
TRBJ2-7 TRBV27 - - TGTGCCAGCAGCCCCTCGGTGGGTGGAGTTGAGCAGTACTTC CASSPSVGGVEQYF
TRBJ2-7 TRBV4-1 - - TGCGCCAGCAGCCAAGTCACGGGAGCGTACGAGCAGTACTTC CASSQVTGAYEQYF
TRBJ2-5 TRBV30 - - TGTGCCTGGAGTCCACAGGGAAGAGAAGAGACCCAGTACTTC CAWSPQGREETQYF
TRBJ2-7 TRBV10-3 TRBD1 few TGTGCCATCAGCGCGGGACAGGGGAATAGGAACGAGCAGTACTTC CAISAGQGNRNEQYF
TRBJ2-1 TRBV5-6 - - TGTGCCAGCAGCTTGGTGGTGACAGAGCAGTTCTTC CASSLVVTEQFF
TRBJ1-2 TRBV4-1 - - TGCGCCAGCAGCCAAGACGCACAGGGTAGAACCTATGGCTACACCTTC CASSQDAQGRTYGYTF
TRBJ1-1 TRBV18 - few TGTGCCAGCTCTCCCGACAGGACGGTCACTGAAGCTTTCTTT CASSPDRTVTEAFF
TRBJ1-1 TRBV7-9 TRBD1 - TGTGCCAGCAGCTTAGCCCCGACAGGGCTCACTGAAGCTTTCTTT CASSLAPTGLTEAFF
TRBJ2-7 TRBV5-1 - - TGCGCCAGCAGCTTGCAGTCTAGCGTAGAGCAGTACTTC CASSLQSSVEQYF
TRBJ1-3 TRBV5-1 - - TGCGCCAGCAGCTTGGCGGTCGCGGGCTCTGGAAACACCATATATTTT CASSLAVAGSGNTIYF
TRBJ1-6 TRBV11-2 - once TGTGCCAGCAGCTTAGGAAACAGGAATTCACCCCTCCACTTT CASSLGNRNSPLHF
TRBJ2-7 TRBV4-1 TRBD2 - TGCGCCAGCAGCCAAGAGCACCCAGCGGGGGCCTATTACGAGCAGTACTTC CASSQEHPAGAYYEQYF
TRBJ1-2 TRBV20-1 TRBD1 - TGCAGTGCCCCAGGGGGAAATGGCTACACCTTC CSAPGGNGYTF
TRBJ1-5 TRBV28 - once TGTGCCAGCAGTTTCGGTCAGCCCCAGCATTTT CASSFGQPQHF
TRBJ2-1 TRBV7-2 - - TGTGCCAGCAGCCAGGGGATGGGAGTGGGCGATGAGCAGTTCTTC CASSQGMGVGDEQFF
TRBJ1-4 TRBV5-1 - few TGCGCCAGCAGCCCGGACAGTACATCCTATGAAAAACTGTTTTTT CASSPDSTSYEKLFF
TRBJ2-1 TRBV5-1 - once TGCGCCAGCCAATCATCCCGTCGCGATGAGCAGTTCTTC CASQSSRRDEQFF
TRBJ2-7 TRBV21-1 - - TGTGCCAGCAGCAGAGAAACCGGGACAGGGAAATACGAGCAGTACTTC CASSRETGTGKYEQYF
TRBJ2-2 TRBV2 - - TGTGCCAGCAAGGGTCGGAGGGACACCGGGGAGCTGTTTTTT CASKGRRDTGELFF
TRBJ2-2 TRBV6-1 TRBD1 once TGTGCCAGCAGGGAACAGGGGGCCGGCACCGGGGAGCTGTTTTTT CASREQGAGTGELFF
TRBJ2-2 TRBV19 TRBD1 large TGTGCCAGTAAATACCCGGGACAGGGACACACCGGGGAGCTGTTTTTT CASKYPGQGHTGELFF
TRBJ2-7 TRBV6-1 TRBD1 - TGTGCCAGCAGTGAAGGGGACAGCTCCTACGAGCAGTACTTC CASSEGDSSYEQYF
TRBJ2-7 TRBV5-1 TRBD2 - TGCGCCAGCAGCCCCCTAGCGGGTTCCTACGAGCAGTACTTC CASSPLAGSYEQYF
TRBJ1-1 TRBV6-5 TRBD1 few TGTGCCAGCAGGCTCCGGGACAGGGTGACTGAAGCTTTCTTT CASRLRDRVTEAFF
TRBJ1-5 TRBV27 - - TGTGCCAGCAGCCCCGCCATAACCGGTTGGTCTAACCCCCAGCATTTT CASSPAITGWSNPQHF
TRBJ2-1 TRBV5-1 - - TGCGCCAGCAGCTTGGAGCCGGGATCCTACAATGAGCAGTTCTTC CASSLEPGSYNEQFF